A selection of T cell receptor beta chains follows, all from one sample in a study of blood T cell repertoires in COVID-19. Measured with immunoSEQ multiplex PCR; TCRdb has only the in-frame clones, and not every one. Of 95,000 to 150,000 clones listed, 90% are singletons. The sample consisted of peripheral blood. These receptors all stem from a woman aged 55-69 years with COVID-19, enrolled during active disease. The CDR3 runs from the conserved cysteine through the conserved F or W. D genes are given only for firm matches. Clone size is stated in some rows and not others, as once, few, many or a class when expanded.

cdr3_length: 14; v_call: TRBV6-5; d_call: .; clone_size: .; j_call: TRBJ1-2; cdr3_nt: TGTGCCAGCAGCCGGACAGCCGCTAACTATGGCTACACCTTC; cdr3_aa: CASSRTAANYGYTF
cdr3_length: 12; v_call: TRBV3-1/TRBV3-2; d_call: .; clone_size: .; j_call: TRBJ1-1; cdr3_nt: TGTGCCATCCAAGGGGCGAACACTGAAGCTTTCTTT; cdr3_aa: CAIQGANTEAFF
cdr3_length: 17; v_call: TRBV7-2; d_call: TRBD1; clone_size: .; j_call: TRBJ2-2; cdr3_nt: TGTGCCAGCAGCGTTACAGGGGGCATAGTGGACACCGGGGAGCTGTTTTTT; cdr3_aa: CASSVTGGIVDTGELFF
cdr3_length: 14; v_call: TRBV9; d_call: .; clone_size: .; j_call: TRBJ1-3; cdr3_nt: TGTGCCAGCAGCGAGCGGGCCTCTGGAAACACCATATATTTT; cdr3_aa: CASSERASGNTIYF
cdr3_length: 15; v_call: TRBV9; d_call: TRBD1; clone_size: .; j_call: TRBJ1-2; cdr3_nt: TGTGCCAGCAGCGTCCAAGGGGGCAGTAACTATGGCTACACCTTC; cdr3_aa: CASSVQGGSNYGYTF
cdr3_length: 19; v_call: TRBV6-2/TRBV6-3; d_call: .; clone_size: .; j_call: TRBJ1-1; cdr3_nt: TGTGCCAGCAGTAAATGGACAGCTAATCAACCCCGGTCCAACACTGAAGCTTTCTTT; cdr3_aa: CASSKWTANQPRSNTEAFF
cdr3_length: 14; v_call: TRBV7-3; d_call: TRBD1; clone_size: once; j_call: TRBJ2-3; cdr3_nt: TGTGCCAGCAGCCTAGGACAGGCGGCAGATACGCAGTATTTT; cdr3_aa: CASSLGQAADTQYF
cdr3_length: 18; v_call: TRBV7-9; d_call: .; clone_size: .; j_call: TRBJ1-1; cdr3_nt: TGTGCCAGCAGCCCAGCCCGGAAGGGCGTGGGGCAAGACACTGAAGCTTTCTTT; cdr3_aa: CASSPARKGVGQDTEAFF
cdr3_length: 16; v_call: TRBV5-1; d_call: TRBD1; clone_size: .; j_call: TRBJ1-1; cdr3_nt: TGCGCCAGCAGCTTACAGGGGTACGGTATGAACACTGAAGCTTTCTTT; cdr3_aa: CASSLQGYGMNTEAFF
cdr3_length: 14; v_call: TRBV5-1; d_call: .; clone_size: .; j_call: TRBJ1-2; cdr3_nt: TGCGCCAGCAGCCCCTACTCCAAAGGAGGAGGCTACACCTTC; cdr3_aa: CASSPYSKGGGYTF
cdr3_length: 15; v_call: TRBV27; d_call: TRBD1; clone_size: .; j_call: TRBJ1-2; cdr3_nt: TGTGCCAGCAGTTTTAGGGGACAGGTGAACTATGGCTACACCTTC; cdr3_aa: CASSFRGQVNYGYTF
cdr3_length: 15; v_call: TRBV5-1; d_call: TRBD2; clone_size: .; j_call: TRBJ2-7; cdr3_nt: TGCGCCAGCAGCTTCCAGCGGGGGGCGACCTACGAGCAGTACTTC; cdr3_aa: CASSFQRGATYEQYF